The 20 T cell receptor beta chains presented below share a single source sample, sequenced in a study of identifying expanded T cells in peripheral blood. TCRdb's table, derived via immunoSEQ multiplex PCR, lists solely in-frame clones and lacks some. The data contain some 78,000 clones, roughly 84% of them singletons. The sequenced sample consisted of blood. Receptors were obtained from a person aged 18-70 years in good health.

This chain's CDR3 is CASRDVTDTQYF. CDR3 bases: TGTGCCAGTAGAGATGTCACAGATACGCAGTATTTT. V usage is TRBV6-6 and J usage is TRBJ2-3; D unresolved. CDR3 length: 12 residues. Germline CDR1 and CDR2: MNHNY and SVGAGI (reference sequence). Deletions cut 9 bases from V and 2 bases from J, with 9 bases between.

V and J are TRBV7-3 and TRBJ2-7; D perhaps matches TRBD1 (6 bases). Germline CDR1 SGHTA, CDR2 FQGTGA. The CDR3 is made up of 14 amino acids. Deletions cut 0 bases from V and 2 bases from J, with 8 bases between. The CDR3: CASSLTGQTYEQYF. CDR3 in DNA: TGTGCCAGCAGCTTAACTGGACAGACCTACGAGCAGTACTTC.

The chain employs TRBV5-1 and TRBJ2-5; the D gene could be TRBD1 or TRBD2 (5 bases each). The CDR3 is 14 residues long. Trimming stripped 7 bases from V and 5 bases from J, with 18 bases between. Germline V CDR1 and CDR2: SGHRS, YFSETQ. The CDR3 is CASSGSLGAETQYF. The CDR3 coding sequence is TGCGCCAGCTCCGGTTCCCTCGGGGCGGAGACCCAGTACTTC. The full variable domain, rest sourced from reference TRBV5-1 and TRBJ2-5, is KAGVTQTPRYLIKTRGQQVTLSCSPISGHRSVSWYQQTPGQGLQFLFEYFSETQRNKGNFPGRFSGRQFSNSRSEMNVSTLELGDSALYLCASSGSLGAETQYFGPGTRLLVL.

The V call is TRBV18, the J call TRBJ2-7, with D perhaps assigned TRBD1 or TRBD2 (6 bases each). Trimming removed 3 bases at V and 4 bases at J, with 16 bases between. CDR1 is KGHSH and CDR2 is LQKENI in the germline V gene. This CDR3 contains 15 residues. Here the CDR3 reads CASSPAGTGAYEQYF. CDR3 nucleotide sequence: TGTGCCAGCTCACCGGCCGGGACGGGGGCGTACGAGCAGTACTTC.

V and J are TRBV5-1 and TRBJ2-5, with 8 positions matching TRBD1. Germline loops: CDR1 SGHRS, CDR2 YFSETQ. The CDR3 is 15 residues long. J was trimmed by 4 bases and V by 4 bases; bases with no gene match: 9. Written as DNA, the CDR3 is TGCGCCAGCAGCCCCCAAACAGGGGGAATAGAGACCCAGTACTTC. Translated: CASSPQTGGIETQYF.

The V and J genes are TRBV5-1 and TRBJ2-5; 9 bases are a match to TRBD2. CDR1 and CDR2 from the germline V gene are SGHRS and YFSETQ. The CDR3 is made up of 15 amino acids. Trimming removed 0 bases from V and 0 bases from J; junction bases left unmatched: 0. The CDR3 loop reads CASSLGLADQETQYF. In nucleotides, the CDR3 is TGCGCCAGCAGCTTGGGACTAGCGGACCAAGAGACCCAGTACTTC.

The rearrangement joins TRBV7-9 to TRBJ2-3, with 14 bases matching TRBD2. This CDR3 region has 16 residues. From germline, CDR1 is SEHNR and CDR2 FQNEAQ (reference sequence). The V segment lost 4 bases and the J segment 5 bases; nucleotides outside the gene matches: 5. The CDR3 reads CASSSGLAGEVDTQYF. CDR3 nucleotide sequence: TGTGCCAGCAGCTCGGGACTAGCGGGAGAGGTAGATACGCAGTATTTT.

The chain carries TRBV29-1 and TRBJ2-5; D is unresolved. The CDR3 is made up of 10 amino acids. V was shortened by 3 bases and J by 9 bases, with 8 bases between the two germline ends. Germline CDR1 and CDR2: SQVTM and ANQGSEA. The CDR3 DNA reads TGCAGCGTTGAGTCCCGGGCCCAGTACTTC. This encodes CSVESRAQYF.

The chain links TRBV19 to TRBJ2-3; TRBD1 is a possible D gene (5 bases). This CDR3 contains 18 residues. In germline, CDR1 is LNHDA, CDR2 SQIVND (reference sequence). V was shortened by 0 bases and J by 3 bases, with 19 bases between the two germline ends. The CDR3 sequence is CASSIDLRRGAGTDTQYF. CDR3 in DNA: TGTGCCAGTAGTATAGACCTTCGTAGGGGCGCAGGGACAGATACGCAGTATTTT.

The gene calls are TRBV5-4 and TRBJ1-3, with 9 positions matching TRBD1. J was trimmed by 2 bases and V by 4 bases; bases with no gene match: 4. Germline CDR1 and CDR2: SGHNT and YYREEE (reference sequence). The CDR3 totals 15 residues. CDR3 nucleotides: TGTGCCAGCAGCCCCAGACAGGGGGCTGGAAACACCATATATTTT. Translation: CASSPRQGAGNTIYF.

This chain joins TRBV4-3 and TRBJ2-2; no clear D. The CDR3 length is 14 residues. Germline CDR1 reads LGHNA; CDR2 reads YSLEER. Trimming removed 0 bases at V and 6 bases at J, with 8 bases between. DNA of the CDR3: TGCGCCAGCAGCCAAGACTCCCGTTCCGGGGAGCTGTTTTTT. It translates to CASSQDSRSGELFF.

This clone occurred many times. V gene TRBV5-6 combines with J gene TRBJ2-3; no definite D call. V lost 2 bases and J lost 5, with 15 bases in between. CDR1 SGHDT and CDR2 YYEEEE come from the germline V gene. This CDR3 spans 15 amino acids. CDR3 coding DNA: TGTGCCAGCAGCTTCCCCCTCGGTAACAGAGATACGCAGTATTTT. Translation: CASSFPLGNRDTQYF.

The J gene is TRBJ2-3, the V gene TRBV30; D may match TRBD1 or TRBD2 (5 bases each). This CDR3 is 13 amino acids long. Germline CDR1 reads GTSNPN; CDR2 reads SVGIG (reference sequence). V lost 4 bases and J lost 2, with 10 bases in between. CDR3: CAWNRGVTDTQYF. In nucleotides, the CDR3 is TGTGCCTGGAATAGGGGAGTCACAGATACGCAGTATTTT.

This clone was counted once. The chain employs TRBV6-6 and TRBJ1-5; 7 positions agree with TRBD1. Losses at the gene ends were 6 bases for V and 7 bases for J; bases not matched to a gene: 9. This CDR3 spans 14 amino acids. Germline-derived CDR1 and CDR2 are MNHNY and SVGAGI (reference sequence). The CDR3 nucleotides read TGTGCCAGCAGCGCCAGACAGGGTAGCCAGCCCCAGCATTTT. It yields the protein CASSARQGSQPQHF.

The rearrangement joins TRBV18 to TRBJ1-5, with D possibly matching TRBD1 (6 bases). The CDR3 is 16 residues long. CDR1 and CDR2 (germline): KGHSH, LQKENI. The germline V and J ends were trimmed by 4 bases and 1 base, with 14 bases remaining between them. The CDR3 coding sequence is TGTGCCAGCTCACGCTCCCGGACAGAAAGCAATCAGCCCCAGCATTTT. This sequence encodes CASSRSRTESNQPQHF.

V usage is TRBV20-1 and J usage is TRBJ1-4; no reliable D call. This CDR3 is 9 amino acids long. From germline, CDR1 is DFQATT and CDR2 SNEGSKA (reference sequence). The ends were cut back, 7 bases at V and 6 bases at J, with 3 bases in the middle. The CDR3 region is CSEHEKLFF. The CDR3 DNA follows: TGCAGTGAGCATGAAAAACTGTTTTTT.

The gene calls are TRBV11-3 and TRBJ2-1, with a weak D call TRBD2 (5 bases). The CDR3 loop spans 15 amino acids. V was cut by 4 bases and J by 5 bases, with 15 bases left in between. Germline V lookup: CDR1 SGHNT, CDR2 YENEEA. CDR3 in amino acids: CASSSRTGSHNEQFF. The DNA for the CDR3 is TGTGCCAGCAGCTCGCGGACGGGAAGCCACAATGAGCAGTTCTTC.

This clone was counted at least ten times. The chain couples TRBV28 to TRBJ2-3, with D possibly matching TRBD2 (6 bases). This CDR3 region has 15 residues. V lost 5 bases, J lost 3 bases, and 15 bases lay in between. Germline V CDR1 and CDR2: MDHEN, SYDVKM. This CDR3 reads CASSNRESGTDTQYF. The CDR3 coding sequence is TGTGCCAGCAGTAACCGGGAGTCGGGGACAGATACGCAGTATTTT.

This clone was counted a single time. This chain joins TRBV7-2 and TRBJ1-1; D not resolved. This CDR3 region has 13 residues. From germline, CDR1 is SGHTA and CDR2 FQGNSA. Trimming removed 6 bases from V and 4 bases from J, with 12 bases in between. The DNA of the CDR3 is TGTGCCAGCAGATATCGCAGGATCACTGAAGCTTTCTTT. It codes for CASRYRRITEAFF.

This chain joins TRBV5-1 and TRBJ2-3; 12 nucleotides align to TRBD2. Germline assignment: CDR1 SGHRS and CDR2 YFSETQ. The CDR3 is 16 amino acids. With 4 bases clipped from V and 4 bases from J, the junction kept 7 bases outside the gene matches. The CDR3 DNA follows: TGCGCCAGCAGCCCTGGGACTAGCGGGCGCGCAGATACGCAGTATTTT. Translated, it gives CASSPGTSGRADTQYF.